This TCR beta chain was captured in a study of blood T cell repertoires in COVID-19 (dated by TCRdb to about 2020). About the study as a whole: Samples covering the acute and convalescent phases of COVID-19 were provided by collaborators in the United States, Italy and Spain. The sample metadata nearly always contained a de-identified subject ID, COVID-19 status, age in years and sex. The samples were drawn from two sources: the first 160 participants of the ongoing ImmuneRACE study, and 1,254 subjects contributed by 6 global collaborators. The material from the prospective study consisted of cDNA or gDNA derived from T cells, B-cell-depleted T cells, or PBMCs. Where HLA class I and class II types were available, the types were taken from metadata supplied by the sample provider, not from assay-based typing. Subjects who had been exposed to COVID-19, were actively infected with it, or had recovered from it provided the deeply sampled blood TCRbeta repertoires that made up the dataset. A freely available public database, intended as a resource for researchers studying the immune response to SARS-CoV-2, is where the repertoires were released. Here is what the overall study found, with its caveats: The amount of clinical and demographic metadata varied by source and participant and was provided uncurated.

Whole blood was collected in K2EDTA tubes by collaborating institutions according to the institutions' own protocols. For TCRbeta analysis, collaborators shipped samples in one of three forms: frozen whole blood, isolated PBMCs, or DNA extracted from either of those sample types. As regards this clone: The clone's antigen remains unknown. No base qualities exist here, and no much larger clone lies one base off it.

The immunoSEQ Assay, a bias-controlled multiplex PCR, was used to amplify TCRbeta CDR3 regions from genomic DNA. In the original analysis: Within the assay, amplification of reference gene primers was used to estimate how many nucleated cells each sample contained. Sequence reads were collapsed and filtered to measure the absolute abundance of every unique TCRbeta CDR3 rearrangement. For each sample, productive Simpson clonality was calculated as the square root of Simpson's diversity index over productive rearrangements. TCRdb holds this immuneACCESS table with in-frame rearrangements only. Some clones are missing; in checked studies, unresolved V genes explain under half, and the rest has no known cause. V and J calls and clone size follow that table, whereas D and trimming were derived from the DNA. The sample contains about 210,000 clones, around 91% of them found a single time. The top ten clones comprise 4.8% of the sample.

Sequences SEHNR (CDR1) and FQNEAQ (CDR2) are obtained from the germline V gene (reference sequence). The CDR3 spans 15 residues, from the cysteine through the phenylalanine. Here the CDR3 DNA is all that survives: 45 bases in frame from base 1. The V end gives up 4 bases and the J end 5 bases, leaving 7 bases in the junction not matched to a gene. The chain is made from TRBV7-9 and TRBJ2-5, with TRBD2 matching 10 junction bases. The sequencing sample was made of peripheral blood. The TCR originated in a middle-aged woman with acute or convalescent COVID-19. The CDR3 loop reads CASSSPSGGGETQYF. Here is the DNA: TGTGCCAGCAGCTCACCTAGCGGGGGAGGGGAGACCCAGTACTTC.